The text below deals with one T cell receptor beta chain. Profiled with immunoSEQ multiplex PCR; TCRdb holds only in-frame clones, not every one. This table has about 180,000 clones, 80% to 90% appearing once. This sample was taken from a study of blood T cell repertoires in COVID-19. CDR3 length equals 12 residues. V dropped 1 base and J dropped 8 bases, with 8 bases sitting between them. Germline V gene lookup returns CDR1 SGHAT and CDR2 FQNNGV. The chain carries TRBV11-2 and TRBJ1-2; the D is unclear. Sequencing input: PBMCs or T cells enriched from blood (not recorded which). The clonotype originates from a woman aged 18-29 years who had recovered from COVID-19. CDR3 nucleotide sequence: TGTGCCAGCAGCTTAGGGCTCGGGGGCTACACCTTC. Its protein product is CASSLGLGGYTF.